This is a list of T cell receptor beta chains from one sample in a study of blood T cells in healthy people across ages. TCRdb re-called the 5' RACE reads with MiXCR, one entry per CDR3 protein. Altogether under 2 million distinct CDR3 sequences are present, roughly 32% being singletons, with the ten largest covering around 11%. Specimen: blood. Receptor source: a woman in her 30s in good health. Each CDR3 is given with its conserved first and last residue. D genes are given only for firm matches. The size entry is marked missing in some rows and otherwise reads once, few, many or a size class.

-	TRBJ2-7	-	TRBV7-2	TGTGCCAGCAGTCGCCCCGGGACGAGTATAATCGAGCAGTACTTC	CASSRPGTSIIEQYF
-	TRBJ1-1	few	TRBV6-2/TRBV6-3	TGTGCCAGCAGTTCTTCCCGGGGTCGCACTGAAGCTTTCTTT	CASSSSRGRTEAFF
-	TRBJ1-4	once	TRBV28	TGTGCCAGCAGTGTCGGGATTTCTTTTGGGACTAATGAAAAACTGTTTTTT	CASSVGISFGTNEKLFF
TRBD2	TRBJ2-1	-	TRBV7-7	TGTGCCAGCAGCTTAGGAGCGGGAGTTCACAATGAGCAGTTCTTC	CASSLGAGVHNEQFF
-	TRBJ2-1	-	TRBV6-5	TGTGCCAGCAGTTACGGTTTAAGTGAGCAGTTCTTC	CASSYGLSEQFF
-	TRBJ2-3	-	TRBV6-2/TRBV6-3	TGTGCCAGCAGTTATAACCCCACAGATGCGCAGTATTTT	CASSYNPTDAQYF
TRBD1	TRBJ1-1	-	TRBV29-1	TGCAGCGTTGCGGGACAGGGGATTCAGGGCATGAACACTGAAACTTTCTTT	CSVAGQGIQGMNTETFF
-	TRBJ1-2	many	TRBV25-1	TGTGCCAGCAGTGAGATAGACAGGACCCATGGCTACACCTTC	CASSEIDRTHGYTF
TRBD2	TRBJ2-3	many	TRBV24-1	TGTGCCACCAGTGGGGGGGGAGATACGCAGTATTTT	CATSGGGDTQYF
-	TRBJ2-7	-	TRBV10-1	TGCGCCAGCAGGGAAGCAGGTACCTACGAGCAGTACTTC	CASREAGTYEQYF
-	TRBJ2-5	-	TRBV27	TGTGCCAGCAGCAACAGGGTCCAAGAGACCCAGTACTTC	CASSNRVQETQYF
-	TRBJ1-1	-	TRBV20-1	TGCAGTGCTAGTGAGGGGGGTTTGGCTGAAGCTTTCTTT	CSASEGGLAEAFF
-	TRBJ2-1	-	TRBV6-1	TGTGCCCGCCCCTGGGATGAGCAGTTCTTC	CARPWDEQFF
TRBD2	TRBJ2-1	-	TRBV7-9	TGTGCCAGCAGCTCGGCGACTAGCGGGGGAAATGAGCAGTTCTTC	CASSSATSGGNEQFF
-	TRBJ2-7	few	TRBV28	TGTGCCAGCACTGGGGGGTTCTACGAGCAGTACTTC	CASTGGFYEQYF
-	TRBJ2-5	few	TRBV11-2	TGTGCCAGCAGCTCCGGGTCGAATAGAGAGACCCAGTACTTC	CASSSGSNRETQYF
-	TRBJ1-4	-	TRBV10-2	TGCGCCAGCAGCGAGTCGGGAGGGACAAAACTGTTTTTT	CASSESGGTKLFF
-	TRBJ1-6	few	TRBV20-1	TGCAGTGCTAGAGGCCCAGGGTATTCACCCCTCCACTTT	CSARGPGYSPLHF
-	TRBJ2-2	few	TRBV11-2	TGTGCCAGCAGCGCCGTCCCCGGGGAGCTGTTTTTT	CASSAVPGELFF
TRBD2	TRBJ2-7	few	TRBV10-3	TGTGCCACCAGGACTAGCGGGAGAGTGTACGAGCAGTACTTC	CATRTSGRVYEQYF
-	TRBJ1-5	few	TRBV12-3/TRBV12-4	TGTGCCAGCAGTTTAAGCAGGGTGGATCAGCCCCAGCATTTT	CASSLSRVDQPQHF
-	TRBJ2-7	few	TRBV6-5	TGTGCCAGCAGTTATGAGACCTCCTACGAGCAGTACTTC	CASSYETSYEQYF
-	TRBJ2-7	many	TRBV12-3/TRBV12-4	TGTGCCAGCAGCCCTCTACTCTACGAGCAGTACTTC	CASSPLLYEQYF
TRBD1	TRBJ2-7	-	TRBV10-3	TGTGCCATCAGGGGACAGGGAGGGGACGAGCAGTACTTC	CAIRGQGGDEQYF
-	TRBJ1-1	-	TRBV21-1	TGTGCCAGCACCAGGGGTGAGGGAACCACTGAAGCTTTCTTT	CASTRGEGTTEAFF
-	TRBJ2-7	few	TRBV7-9	TGTGCCAGCAGCTTAGATGGGGTTCACGAGCAGTACTTC	CASSLDGVHEQYF
TRBD2	TRBJ2-7	-	TRBV25-1	TGTGCCAGCAGTGAATCCCCAGCTAGCGGGAGCCTGTACGAGCAGTACTTC	CASSESPASGSLYEQYF
TRBD1	TRBJ2-7	-	TRBV6-1	TGTGCCAGCAGCCCCCCATTAGACAGGGTGTCCTACGAGCAGTACTTC	CASSPPLDRVSYEQYF